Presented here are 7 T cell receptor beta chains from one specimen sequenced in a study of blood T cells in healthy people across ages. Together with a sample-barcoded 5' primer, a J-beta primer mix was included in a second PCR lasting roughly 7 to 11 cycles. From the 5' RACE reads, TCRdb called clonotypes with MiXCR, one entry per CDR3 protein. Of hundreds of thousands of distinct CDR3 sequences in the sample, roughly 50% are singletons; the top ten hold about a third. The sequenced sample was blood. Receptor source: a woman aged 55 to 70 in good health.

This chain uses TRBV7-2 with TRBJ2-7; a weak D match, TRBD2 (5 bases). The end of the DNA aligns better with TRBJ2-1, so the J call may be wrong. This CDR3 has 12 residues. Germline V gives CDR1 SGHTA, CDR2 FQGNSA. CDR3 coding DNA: TGTGCCAGCAGCACCCCGGGGAATGAGCAGTTCTTC. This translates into CASSTPGNEQFF.

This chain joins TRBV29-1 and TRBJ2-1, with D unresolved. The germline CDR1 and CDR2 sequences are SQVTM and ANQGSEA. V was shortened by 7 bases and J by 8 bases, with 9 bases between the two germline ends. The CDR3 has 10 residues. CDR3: CSALSYEQFF. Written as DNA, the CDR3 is TGCAGCGCCCTTAGCTATGAGCAGTTCTTC.

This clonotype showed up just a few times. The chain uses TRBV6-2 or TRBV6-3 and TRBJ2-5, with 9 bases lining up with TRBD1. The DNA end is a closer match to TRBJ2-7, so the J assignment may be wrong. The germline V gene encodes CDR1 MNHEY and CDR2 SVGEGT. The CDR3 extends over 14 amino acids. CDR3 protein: CASRGQGSPYEQYF. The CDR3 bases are TGTGCCAGCAGGGGACAGGGTTCCCCCTACGAGCAGTACTTC.

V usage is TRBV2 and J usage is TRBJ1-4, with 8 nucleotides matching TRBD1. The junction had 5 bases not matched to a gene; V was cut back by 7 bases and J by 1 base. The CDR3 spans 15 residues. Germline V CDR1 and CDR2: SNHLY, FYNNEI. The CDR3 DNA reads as TGTGCCAGCAAAGGACAGGGCTTAACTAATGAAAAACTGTTTTTT. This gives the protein CASKGQGLTNEKLFF. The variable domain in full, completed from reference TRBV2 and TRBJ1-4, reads EPEVTQTPSHQVTQMGQEVILRCVPISNHLYFYWYRQILGQKVEFLVSFYNNEISEKSEIFDDQFSVERPDGSNFTLKIRSTKLEDSAMYFCASKGQGLTNEKLFFGSGTQLSVL.

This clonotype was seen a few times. CDR3 bases: TGTGCCAGCAGCAAGGTCCATGAGCAGTTCTTC. Encoded protein: CASSKVHEQFF. This chain connects TRBV7-2 to TRBJ2-1; D unclear. Germline V lookup: CDR1 SGHTA, CDR2 FQGNSA. This CDR3 is 11 amino acids long. V dropped 5 bases and J dropped 8 bases, with 7 bases sitting between them.

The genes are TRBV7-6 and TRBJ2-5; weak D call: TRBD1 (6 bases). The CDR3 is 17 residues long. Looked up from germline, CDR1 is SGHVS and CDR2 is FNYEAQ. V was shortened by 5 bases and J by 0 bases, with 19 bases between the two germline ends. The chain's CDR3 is CASSRHDRSSYQETQYF. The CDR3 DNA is TGTGCCAGCAGCCGACACGACAGGTCATCGTACCAAGAGACCCAGTACTTC.

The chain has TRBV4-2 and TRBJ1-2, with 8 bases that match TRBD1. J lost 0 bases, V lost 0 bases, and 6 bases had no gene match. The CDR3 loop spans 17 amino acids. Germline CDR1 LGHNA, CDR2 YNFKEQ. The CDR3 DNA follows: TGTGCCAGCAGCCAAGATCACCAGGGGGCTACTAACTATGGCTACACCTTC. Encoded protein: CASSQDHQGATNYGYTF.